This TCR beta chain originates from a study of shared clonotypes between healthy human individuals. Study results and limitations: For naive CD4 cells, roughly 5% of clonotypes were shared across a handful of donors. A generally larger estimated richness was seen in naive subsets than in memory subsets. Investigators expected sequencing depth to affect clonotype sharing among donors.

A word on this clone: What it binds is not known.

TCRdb keeps only in-frame clones here, not all; method: immunoSEQ multiplex PCR. Of a few million clones in the sample, about 92% were seen once. Germline loops: CDR1 MNHNS, CDR2 SASEGT. The CDR3 loop spans 15 amino acids. Between the trimmed V and J ends, which lost 1 base and 6 bases, there was a span of 15 bases. The chain recombines TRBV6-1 with TRBJ1-1; D is unresolved. What was sequenced was naive CD4+ T cells from PBMCs. Subset noted: CD45RA+ positively selected. The TCR was taken from a young man in good health. Some clones in this sample may be carry-over from other donors' samples. The CDR3 here is CASSEGGGRVSEAFF. Here the CDR3 DNA reads TGTGCCAGCAGTGAAGGAGGAGGGAGGGTATCTGAAGCTTTCTTT.